Sequencing of this TCR beta chain was carried out in a study of regulatory T cells in long-lasting Graves disease. HTBI primers from iRepertoire and Arm-PCR of CDR3 regions yielded the TCR beta libraries. TCRdb re-analysed the multiplex PCR reads in MiXCR, keeping a single row per CDR3 protein. Of hundreds of thousands of distinct CDR3 sequences in the sample, roughly 16% were seen once. The CDR3 is made up of 14 amino acids. Germline V gene sequence: CDR1 DFQATT, CDR2 SNEGSKA (reference sequence). Time point in this sample: newly diagnosed GD, antithyroid drugs for less than 3 months. Extracted PBMC RNA gave rise to the TCR library. Turning to this clonotype: A read error may be the cause here, since a much bigger clone is one base away.

These records were also assigned to another study, of T cells in Graves' hyperthyroidism and ophthalmopathy.

This TCR derives from a woman aged 25 to 39 with Graves disease. The chain employs TRBV20-1 and TRBJ2-1; no firm D call. The sample was peripheral blood mononuclear cells (PBMCs), taken at new diagnosis, from a patient treated with antithyroid drugs. The CDR3 loop reads CSAAGRTAYNEQLF. The DNA of the CDR3 is TGCAGTGCCGCCGGTAGAACTGCCTACAATGAGCAGTTGTTC.